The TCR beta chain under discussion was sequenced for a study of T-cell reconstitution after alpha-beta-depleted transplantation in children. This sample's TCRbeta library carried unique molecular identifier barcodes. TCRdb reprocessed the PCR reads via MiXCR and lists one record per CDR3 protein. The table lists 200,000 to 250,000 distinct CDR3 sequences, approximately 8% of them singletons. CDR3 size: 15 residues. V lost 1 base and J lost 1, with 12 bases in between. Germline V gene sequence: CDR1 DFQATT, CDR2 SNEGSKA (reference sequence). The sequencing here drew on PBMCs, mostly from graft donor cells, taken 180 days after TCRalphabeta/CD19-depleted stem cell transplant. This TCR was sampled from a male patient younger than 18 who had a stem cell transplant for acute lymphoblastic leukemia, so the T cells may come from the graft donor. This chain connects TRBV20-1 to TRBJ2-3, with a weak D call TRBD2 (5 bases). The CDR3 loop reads CSARARELGTDTQYF. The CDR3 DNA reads TGCAGTGCTAGAGCGAGGGAGTTGGGCACAGATACGCAGTATTTT.